The 16 T cell receptor beta chains presented below share a single source sample, sequenced in a study of blood T cell repertoires in COVID-19. Generated by immunoSEQ multiplex PCR, the TCRdb table keeps only in-frame clones and is missing some. The table lists about 200,000 clones, more than 65% of them singletons. Specimen: peripheral blood. The origin of the receptors is a woman at least 80 years old with acute or convalescent COVID-19.

The V gene is TRBV19, the J gene TRBJ1-2; no definite D call. CDR1 and CDR2 from the germline V gene are LNHDA and SQIVND (reference sequence). This CDR3 has 13 amino acids. Trimming removed 7 bases at V and 1 base at J, with 10 bases between. The CDR3 DNA reads as TGTGCCAGTACCCCGGACTTTAACTATGGCTACACCTTC. Residues: CASTPDFNYGYTF. Complete variable domain (other parts from reference TRBV19 and TRBJ1-2): DGGITQSPKYLFRKEGQNVTLSCEQNLNHDAMYWYRQDPGQGLRLIYYSQIVNDFQKGDIAEGYSVSREKKESFPLTVTSAQKNPTAFYLCASTPDFNYGYTFGSGTRLTVV.

The chain uses TRBV7-9 and TRBJ2-1; 10 nucleotides match TRBD2. Germline lookup yields CDR1 SEHNR and CDR2 FQNEAQ (reference sequence). This CDR3 has 15 residues. The V gene end was trimmed by 5 bases and the J gene end by 5 bases; junction bases not matched to a gene: 6. CDR3 residues: CASSLSGRPNNEQFF. CDR3 coding DNA: TGTGCCAGCAGCCTTAGCGGGAGGCCGAACAATGAGCAGTTCTTC.

The chain carries TRBV6-6 and TRBJ1-2, with no clear D. The CDR3 runs 15 residues. CDR1 MNHNY and CDR2 SVGAGI come from the germline V gene (reference sequence). V was clipped by 6 bases and J by 4 bases, with 18 bases between them. The CDR3 spells CASSPSGRRFYGYTF. As DNA, the CDR3 is TGTGCCAGCAGCCCATCGGGTCGGAGGTTCTATGGCTACACCTTC.

The chain employs TRBV27 and TRBJ1-2; D is perhaps TRBD1 (6 bases). This CDR3 contains 13 residues. Germline V lookup: CDR1 MNHEY, CDR2 SMNVEV (reference sequence). V lost 3 bases to trimming and J lost 6 bases, with 11 bases between them. The CDR3 sequence is CASSFSGVHGYTF. CDR3 sequence (DNA): TGTGCCAGCAGTTTTTCAGGGGTACATGGCTACACCTTC.

This chain links TRBV28 with TRBJ2-7; 10 bases map to TRBD2. CDR1 is MDHEN, CDR2 SYDVKM, per germline. The CDR3 is 13 amino acids. With V trimmed by 6 bases and J by 5 bases, 4 bases remained unmatched. The CDR3 protein is CASSLGLANEQYF. The CDR3 DNA follows: TGTGCCAGCAGCTTGGGACTAGCGAACGAGCAGTACTTC.

The V and J genes are TRBV7-2 and TRBJ2-7, with 8 positions matching TRBD1. The CDR3 is 15 amino acids. J gave up 7 bases and V 5 bases, and 13 bases lay outside the gene matches. The germline CDR1 and CDR2 sequences are SGHTA and FQGNSA. CDR3 sequence (DNA): TGTGCCAGCAGCCTCCAGGGACAGGCTTGGACGGAGCAGTACTTC. Protein product: CASSLQGQAWTEQYF. Based on the CDR3 plus reference TRBV7-2 and TRBJ2-7, the full variable domain is GAGVSQSPSNKVTEKGKDVELRCDPISGHTALYWYRQSLGQGLEFLIYFQGNSAPDKSGLPSDRFSAERTGGSVSTLTIQRTQQEDSAVYLCASSLQGQAWTEQYFGPGTRLTVT.

This clone was picked up a small number of times. The chain uses TRBV4-1 and TRBJ2-1; 8 nucleotides match TRBD2. In germline, CDR1 is MGHRA, CDR2 YSYEKL. The length of the CDR3 is 16 residues. With V trimmed by 2 bases and J by 2 bases, 5 bases remained unmatched. The CDR3 DNA reads TGCGCCAGCAGCCAAAACCTAGCGGGCGCCTACAATGAGCAGTTCTTC. Its protein product is CASSQNLAGAYNEQFF.

The genes are TRBV28 and TRBJ1-1, with unresolved D. Germline V lookup: CDR1 MDHEN, CDR2 SYDVKM. The V end was cut by 3 bases, the J end by 6 bases, with 14 bases between. CDR3 length equals 14 residues. CDR3 sequence: CASSLVSGVSEAFF. The CDR3 nucleotides are TGTGCCAGCAGTTTGGTCTCGGGTGTCTCTGAAGCTTTCTTT.

The rearrangement uses TRBV7-2 and TRBJ2-1, with TRBD2 matching over 10 bases. From germline, CDR1 is SGHTA and CDR2 FQGNSA. V trimming: 10 bases; J trimming: 0 bases; junction bases outside the gene matches: 15. The CDR3 is made up of 18 amino acids. DNA for the CDR3: TGTGCCATAACGAATGGACTAGCGGCCCTAAGCTCCTACAATGAGCAGTTCTTC. The encoded protein is CAITNGLAALSSYNEQFF.

The J gene is TRBJ2-1, the V gene TRBV5-6; 7 bases are a match to TRBD1. After removal of 4 bases from V and 4 bases from J, the junction contained 2 bases not matched to a gene. The CDR3 extends over 13 amino acids. Germline CDR1 SGHDT, CDR2 YYEEEE. The CDR3 DNA reads TGTGCCAGCAGCGCGACAGGGTACAATGAGCAGTTCTTC. Amino acids: CASSATGYNEQFF.

The gene calls are TRBV6-5 and TRBJ1-2; the D gene is possibly TRBD1 (6 bases). Trimming took off 2 bases at V and 2 bases at J, with 12 bases between the two ends. Germline values: CDR1 MNHEY, CDR2 SVGAGI. The CDR3 consists of 15 residues. The DNA of the CDR3 is TGTGCCAGCAGTTACGGACAGCTTAGGAACTATGGCTACACCTTC. Residues: CASSYGQLRNYGYTF.

The gene calls are TRBV2 and TRBJ2-4; weak D call: TRBD1 (6 bases). CDR1 is SNHLY and CDR2 is FYNNEI in the germline V gene. V lost 4 bases and J lost 0, with 7 bases in between. This CDR3 comprises 14 residues. This CDR3 is CASSAGVAKNIQYF. In DNA form, the CDR3 reads TGTGCCAGCAGTGCAGGGGTAGCCAAAAACATTCAGTACTTC. Full variable domain (remainder filled in from reference TRBV2 and TRBJ2-4): EPEVTQTPSHQVTQMGQEVILRCVPISNHLYFYWYRQILGQKVEFLVSFYNNEISEKSEIFDDQFSVERPDGSNFTLKIRSTKLEDSAMYFCASSAGVAKNIQYFGAGTRLSVL.

The rearrangement uses TRBV2 and TRBJ2-7; 8 nucleotides align to TRBD1. This CDR3 has 14 amino acids. The trim removed 6 bases at V and 1 base at J, leaving 5 bases unmatched. Germline CDR1 and CDR2: SNHLY and FYNNEI. In nucleotides, the CDR3 is TGTGCCAGCAGCCCCGGACAGGGTTCCTACGAGCAGTACTTC. Protein product: CASSPGQGSYEQYF.

The chain employs TRBV5-1 and TRBJ1-3; D gene unclear. The CDR3 totals 14 residues. The V end was cut by 7 bases, the J end by 0 bases, with 11 bases between. Germline CDR1 is SGHRS and CDR2 is YFSETQ. This chain's CDR3 is CASAQDISGNTIYF. The CDR3 DNA reads as TGCGCCAGCGCTCAAGACATCTCTGGAAACACCATATATTTT.

The chain links TRBV30 to TRBJ1-6, with 10 nucleotides matching TRBD1. Trimming cost V 5 bases and J 4 bases; bases outside gene matches: 5. Germline V gene lookup returns CDR1 GTSNPN and CDR2 SVGIG (reference sequence). CDR3 length: 15 residues. CDR3 sequence reads: CAWGTGDHYNSPLHF. CDR3 nucleotide sequence: TGTGCCTGGGGGACAGGGGACCATTATAATTCACCCCTCCACTTT.

The chain is built from TRBV5-6 and TRBJ1-2, with D unclear. V was clipped by 2 bases and J by 8 bases, with 19 bases between them. The CDR3 covers 15 residues. Germline CDR1 SGHDT, CDR2 YYEEEE. For the CDR3, the DNA is TGTGCCAGCAGCTTTTTATCGTTTTTATCGAGCGGCTACACCTTC. Protein: CASSFLSFLSSGYTF.